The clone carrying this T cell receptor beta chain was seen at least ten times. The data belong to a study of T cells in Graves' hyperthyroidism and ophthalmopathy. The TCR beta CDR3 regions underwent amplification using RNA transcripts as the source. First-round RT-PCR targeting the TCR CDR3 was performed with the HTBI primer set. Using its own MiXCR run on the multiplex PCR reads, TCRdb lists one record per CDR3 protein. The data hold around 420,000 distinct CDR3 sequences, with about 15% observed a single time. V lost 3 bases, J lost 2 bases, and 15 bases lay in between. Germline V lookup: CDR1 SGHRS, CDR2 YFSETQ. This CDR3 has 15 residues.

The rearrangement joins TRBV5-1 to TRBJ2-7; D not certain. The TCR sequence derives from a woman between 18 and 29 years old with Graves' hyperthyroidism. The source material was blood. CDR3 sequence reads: CASSSIQTATYEQYF. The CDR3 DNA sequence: TGCGCCAGCAGCTCCATTCAAACAGCAACCTACGAGCAGTACTTC.